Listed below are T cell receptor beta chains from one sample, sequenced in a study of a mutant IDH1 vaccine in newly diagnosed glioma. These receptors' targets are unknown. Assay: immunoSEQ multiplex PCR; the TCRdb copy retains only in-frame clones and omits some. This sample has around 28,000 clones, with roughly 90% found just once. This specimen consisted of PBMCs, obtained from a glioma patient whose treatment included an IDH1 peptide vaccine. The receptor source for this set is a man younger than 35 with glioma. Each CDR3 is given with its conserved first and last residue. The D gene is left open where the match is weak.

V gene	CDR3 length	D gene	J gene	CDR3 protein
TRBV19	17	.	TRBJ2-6	CASSNLPLPSGANVLTF
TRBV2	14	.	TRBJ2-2	CASNRDPNTGELFF
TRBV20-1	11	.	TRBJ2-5	CSAPSQETQYF
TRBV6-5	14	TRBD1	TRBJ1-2	CASSRGQGADGYTF
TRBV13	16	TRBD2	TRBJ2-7	CASSLGGLAKTYEQYF
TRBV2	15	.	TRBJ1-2	CASQPGTGTENGYTF
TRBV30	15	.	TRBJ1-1	CAWSVLGRGKTEAFF
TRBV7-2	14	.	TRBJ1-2	CASSLAGRVYGYTF
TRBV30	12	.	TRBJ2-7	CAWDRGAYEQYF
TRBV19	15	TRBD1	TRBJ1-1	CASRRRQGTDTEAFF
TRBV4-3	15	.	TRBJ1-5	CASSQDAGSNQPQHF
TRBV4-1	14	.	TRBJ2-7	CASSLGSDIIEQYF
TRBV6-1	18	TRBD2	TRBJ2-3	CASSGLAGGTGGTDTQYF
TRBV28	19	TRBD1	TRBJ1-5	CASSSRGVKQGQRDQPQHF
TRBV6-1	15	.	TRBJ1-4	CASSLQGTANEKLFF
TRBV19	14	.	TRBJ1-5	CASSIDGGDQPQHF
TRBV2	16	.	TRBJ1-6	CASSEGAGSYNSPLHF
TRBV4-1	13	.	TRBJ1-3	CASSITEGNTIYF
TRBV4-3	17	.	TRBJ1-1	CASSQELAGPPGTEAFF
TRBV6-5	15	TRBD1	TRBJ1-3	CASSQGQGFGNTIYF
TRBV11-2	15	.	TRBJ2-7	CASSPGTRSSYEQYF
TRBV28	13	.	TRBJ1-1	CASSPAVNTEAFF
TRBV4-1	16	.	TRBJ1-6	CASSQVGGVGNSPLHF
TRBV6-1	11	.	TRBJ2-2	CASTLTGELFF
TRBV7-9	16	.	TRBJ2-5	CASSLGGWLSKETQYF
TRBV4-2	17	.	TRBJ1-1	CASSQGGGPERNTEAFF
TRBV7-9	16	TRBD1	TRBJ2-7	CASSETGGPGVHEQYF
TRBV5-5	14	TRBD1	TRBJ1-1	CASSWGQGVTEAFF
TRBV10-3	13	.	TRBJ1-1	CAISEGGTHEAFF
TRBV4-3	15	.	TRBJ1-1	CASSQERREGTEAFF
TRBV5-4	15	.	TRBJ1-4	CASSLGASTNEKLFF
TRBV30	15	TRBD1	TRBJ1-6	CAWTRTGAINSPLHF
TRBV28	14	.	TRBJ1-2	CASSLSHLNRGYTF
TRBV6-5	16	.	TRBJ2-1	CASSYHHLTVYNEQFF
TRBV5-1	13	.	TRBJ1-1	CASSLSGTNRAFF
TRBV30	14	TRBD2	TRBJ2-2	CALSGTSGTGELFF
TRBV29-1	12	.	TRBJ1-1	CSVGREGTEAFF
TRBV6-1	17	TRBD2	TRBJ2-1	CASSGGLAGGPRNEQFF
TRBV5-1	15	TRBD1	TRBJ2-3	CASSLGQGGTDTQYF
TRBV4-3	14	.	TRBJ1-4	CASSDSTGWEKLFF
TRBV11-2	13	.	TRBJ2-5	CASSRGLQETQYF